This T cell receptor (beta chain) emerged from a study of CD8+ T cells in alopecia areata. Study-level background: Treated patients were dosed with oral tofacitinib, taking 5 to 10 mg twice daily.

Germline V gene lookup returns CDR1 MNHEY and CDR2 SVGAGI. V dropped 6 bases and J dropped 12; count of bases not matched to a gene: 8. The CDR3 has 13 amino acids. This clone was seen more than once but under ten times. Its antigen is not identified. Extracted RNA was reverse transcribed, and the resulting cDNA served as sequencing template. TCRdb's table, derived via immunoSEQ multiplex PCR, lists solely in-frame clones and lacks some. Altogether fewer than 250,000 clones are present, around two fifths being singletons, with the ten largest covering just under 0.5%. Study-wide results and caveats: With tofacitinib ongoing, many expanded lesional clones persisted in both scalp and blood.

Indicated treatment: oral pan-JAK inhibitor, 5-10 mg twice daily. Punch biopsies of lesional scalp, plus peripheral blood, were taken from alopecia areata patients. CD4+ and CD8+ T cells were sorted from PBMCs stained for CD3, CD4 and CD8. The material sequenced was CD4+ T cells sorted from blood, taken around week 34, from a patient treated with tofacitinib. This sequence originates from a human donor with alopecia areata. The chain combines TRBV6-5 with TRBJ1-6, with 7 nucleotides matching TRBD1. The DNA for the CDR3 is TGTGCCAGCAGCGGGACAGCCCTTGGACCCCTCCACTTT. Translation gives CASSGTALGPLHF.